Below are 32 T cell receptor beta chains sequenced from a single sample in a study of blood T cell repertoires in COVID-19. Data came from immunoSEQ multiplex PCR; TCRdb stores just in-frame clones and leaves some out. The data show some 210,000 clones, approximately 89% seen once. Sequenced: peripheral blood. The receptors come from a woman between 35 and 50 years old with acute or convalescent COVID-19.

This clone was detected only a few times. The chain is built from TRBV2 and TRBJ2-5, with D perhaps matching TRBD1 (5 bases). Germline CDR1 reads SNHLY; CDR2 reads FYNNEI. Trimming pared 1 base from V and 5 bases from J, leaving 14 bases between. The CDR3 has 15 amino acids. CDR3 region: CASSEGGAFGETQYF. CDR3 DNA sequence: TGTGCCAGCAGTGAAGGTGGGGCCTTCGGGGAGACCCAGTACTTC. Full variable domain (remainder filled in from reference TRBV2 and TRBJ2-5): EPEVTQTPSHQVTQMGQEVILRCVPISNHLYFYWYRQILGQKVEFLVSFYNNEISEKSEIFDDQFSVERPDGSNFTLKIRSTKLEDSAMYFCASSEGGAFGETQYFGPGTRLLVL.

This chain connects TRBV9 to TRBJ2-5; 7 bases agree with TRBD1. V lost 0 bases to trimming and J lost 5 bases; unmatched junction nucleotides: 13. This CDR3 comprises 17 residues. Germline CDR1 is SGDLS and CDR2 is YYNGEE. The CDR3 is CASSVGNRGRLIETQYF. The CDR3 DNA reads as TGTGCCAGCAGCGTAGGCAACAGGGGCCGGTTAATTGAGACCCAGTACTTC.

This clone occurred once. This chain joins TRBV6-7 and TRBJ2-5, with TRBD2 matching 14 bases. TRBV6-7 is treated as an ORF (open reading frame) with a function not yet certain. The CDR3 spans 17 residues. V was clipped by 3 bases and J by 1 base; unmatched bases: 4. The CDR3 nucleotides are TGTGCCAGCAGTTATGGGACTAGCGGGGGTCTCCAAGAGACCCAGTACTTC. Translating gives CASSYGTSGGLQETQYF.

CDR3 DNA: TGCGCCAGCAGCTCAGATCTCCCCCCGAATGAAAAACTGTTTTTT. Amino acids: CASSSDLPPNEKLFF. This sequence joins TRBV5-1 and TRBJ1-4; no firm D call. There are 15 residues in the CDR3. V was pared by 3 bases and J by 5 bases, with 14 bases between. Germline values: CDR1 SGHRS, CDR2 YFSETQ.

This clone was counted between two and nine times. This chain links TRBV4-2 with TRBJ2-1; TRBD1 aligns across 9 bases. Germline loops: CDR1 LGHNA, CDR2 YNFKEQ. The CDR3 runs 17 residues. V was pared by 3 bases and J by 11 bases, with 17 bases of the junction left unmatched. Written as DNA, the CDR3 is TGTGCCAGCAGCCATATTGATGTCGGACAGGGGAGTATACAGCAGTTCTTC. Its translation: CASSHIDVGQGSIQQFF.

V and J are TRBV27 and TRBJ1-4; D gene uncertain. This CDR3 comprises 14 residues. CDR1 is MNHEY and CDR2 is SMNVEV in the germline V gene (reference sequence). Between the trimmed V and J ends, which lost 2 bases and 7 bases, there was a span of 11 bases. The CDR3 region has the DNA TGTGCCAGCAGTTTAAGAGGGTATGGTGAAAAACTGTTTTTT. The encoded protein is CASSLRGYGEKLFF.

This clone appeared a single time. The chain joins TRBV7-3 to TRBJ2-3, with 8 bases matching TRBD2. The CDR3 is made up of 16 amino acids. The germline V gene has CDR1 SGHTA and CDR2 FQGTGA. V was clipped by 5 bases and J by 4 bases; unmatched bases: 11. CDR3: CASSPTPGGLPDTQYF. CDR3 sequence (DNA): TGTGCCAGCAGCCCCACCCCGGGGGGGCTTCCAGATACGCAGTATTTT.

This clone showed up just a few times. This specimen includes other DNA sequences encoding the same CDR3. The chain combines TRBV19 with TRBJ1-2; 10 nucleotides match TRBD1. From germline, CDR1 is LNHDA and CDR2 SQIVND (reference sequence). Germline trimming cut 0 bases from V and 2 bases from J; bases unmatched to any gene: 3. The CDR3 is 16 residues long. The CDR3 DNA sequence: TGTGCCAGTAGTATAGATCGACAGGGGGCCAACTATGGCTACACCTTC. Its translation is CASSIDRQGANYGYTF.

V is TRBV19 and J is TRBJ2-5; D perhaps matches TRBD2 (5 bases). V lost 3 bases, J lost 7 bases, and 15 bases lay in between. Germline-derived CDR1 and CDR2 are LNHDA and SQIVND (reference sequence). The CDR3 has 14 residues. The CDR3 nucleotides read TGTGCCAGTAGTATCGCCGAGGGCGGAGGGACCCAGTACTTC. Its translation is CASSIAEGGGTQYF.

This clone was picked up one time. The chain uses TRBV6-5 and TRBJ2-6; D is possibly TRBD1 (6 bases). Germline CDR1 MNHEY, CDR2 SVGAGI. CDR3 size: 14 residues. V lost 6 bases and J lost 0, with 6 bases in between. The CDR3 bases are TGTGCCAGCAGAGGGGGCTCTGGGGCCAACGTCCTGACTTTC. It is translated as CASRGGSGANVLTF.

This clone was observed a single time. V is TRBV9 and J is TRBJ2-2; D might be TRBD2 (5 bases). Trimming stripped 5 bases from V and 1 base from J, with 6 bases between. Looked up from germline, CDR1 is SGDLS and CDR2 is YYNGEE. The CDR3 loop spans 13 amino acids. The CDR3 DNA reads TGTGCCAGCAGTCGGGGGAACACCGGGGAGCTGTTTTTT. Encoded protein: CASSRGNTGELFF. Full variable domain (outside the CDR3, taken from reference TRBV9 and TRBJ2-2): DSGVTQTPKHLITATGQRVTLRCSPRSGDLSVYWYQQSLDQGLQFLIQYYNGEERAKGNILERFSAQQFPDLHSELNLSSLELGDSALYFCASSRGNTGELFFGEGSRLTVL.

This chain connects TRBV2 to TRBJ2-2; 11 nucleotides line up with TRBD2. The germline V gene encodes CDR1 SNHLY and CDR2 FYNNEI. There are 18 residues in the CDR3. After removal of 4 bases from V and 8 bases from J, the junction contained 15 bases not matched to a gene. The CDR3 region has the DNA TGTGCCAGCAGTGCCGACAATAGCGGGGGGGCCGATCCAGGGGAGCTGTTTTTT. This translates into CASSADNSGGADPGELFF.

This chain links TRBV5-1 with TRBJ1-2; 12 bases agree with TRBD1. The germline V gene encodes CDR1 SGHRS and CDR2 YFSETQ. Trimming took 3 bases from V and 2 from J; bases not matched to a gene: 5. The CDR3 runs to 16 residues. Here the CDR3 reads CASSSRDRGRNYGYTF. The CDR3 DNA reads TGCGCCAGCAGCTCCCGGGACAGGGGGCGGAACTATGGCTACACCTTC.

This clone was recorded once. The chain joins TRBV2 to TRBJ2-5; a possible D gene is TRBD1 (6 bases). This CDR3 is built from 12 residues. Germline loops: CDR1 SNHLY, CDR2 FYNNEI. V was cut by 6 bases and J by 5 bases, with 10 bases left in between. DNA of the CDR3: TGTGCCAGCAGACAGGGAGTTGAGACCCAGTACTTC. Translated: CASRQGVETQYF.

The chain combines TRBV18 with TRBJ1-5; D is possibly TRBD1 (6 bases). With 8 bases removed from V and 1 base from J, the gap between germline ends came to 12 bases. The germline gives CDR1 KGHSH, CDR2 LQKENI. The CDR3 totals 14 residues. The CDR3 reads CASRTQGSNQPQHF. The CDR3 nucleotides are TGTGCCAGCCGCACCCAGGGGAGCAATCAGCCCCAGCATTTT.

In its sample, this clone was seen a few times. Here the CDR3 reads CASSIRVGPQHF. The CDR3 DNA is TGTGCCAGCAGCATCAGGGTGGGTCCCCAGCATTTT. The chain is built from TRBV12-3 or TRBV12-4 and TRBJ1-5, with D maybe TRBD1 (5 bases). The CDR3 loop spans 12 amino acids. The ends were cut back, 6 bases at V and 10 bases at J, with 13 bases in the middle.

The chain is built from TRBV19 and TRBJ1-1; D possibly corresponds to TRBD1 (6 bases). V lost 6 bases to trimming and J lost 4 bases, with 15 bases between them. The CDR3 has 14 residues. Germline V gene sequence: CDR1 LNHDA, CDR2 SQIVND (reference sequence). CDR3: CASRLLQGPTEAFF. The CDR3 DNA is TGTGCCAGTAGACTACTACAGGGTCCCACTGAAGCTTTCTTT. Complete variable domain (other parts from reference TRBV19 and TRBJ1-1): DGGITQSPKYLFRKEGQNVTLSCEQNLNHDAMYWYRQDPGQGLRLIYYSQIVNDFQKGDIAEGYSVSREKKESFPLTVTSAQKNPTAFYLCASRLLQGPTEAFFGQGTRLTVV.

The rearrangement links TRBV9 to TRBJ2-1; weak D call: TRBD1 (6 bases). CDR1 and CDR2 (germline): SGDLS, YYNGEE. The V and J ends lost 2 bases and 5 bases respectively, with 14 bases between them. The CDR3 contains 15 residues. The chain's CDR3 is CASSVQGTSNNEQFF. The CDR3 coding sequence is TGTGCCAGCAGCGTTCAAGGGACATCCAACAATGAGCAGTTCTTC.

This chain links TRBV4-1 with TRBJ1-1; TRBD1 matches 7 bases. Trimming removed 4 bases from V and 5 bases from J; junction bases left unmatched: 4. This CDR3 is 13 amino acids long. Germline lookup yields CDR1 MGHRA and CDR2 YSYEKL. CDR3: CASSLSQGTEAFF. The CDR3 nucleotides read TGCGCCAGCAGCCTATCACAGGGGACTGAAGCTTTCTTT.

J is TRBJ1-1 and V is TRBV11-1, with D maybe TRBD1 (6 bases). CDR1 is SGHAT, CDR2 FQDESV, per germline (reference sequence). CDR3 length equals 15 residues. V gave up 5 bases and J gave up 0 bases, with 13 bases separating them. The CDR3, as DNA: TGTGCCAGCAGCCAAACCAGGGGAATGAACACTGAAGCTTTCTTT. Translating it yields CASSQTRGMNTEAFF.

The chain is built from TRBV3-1 (or the pseudogene TRBV3-2) and TRBJ2-4; 13 bases agree with TRBD2. CDR3 length equals 13 residues. V shed 8 bases, J shed 7 bases, and the junction held 2 bases outside the gene matches. From germline, CDR1 is LGHDT and CDR2 YNNKEL (reference sequence). The CDR3 loop reads CASGLAGENIQYF. The CDR3 DNA is TGTGCCAGCGGACTAGCGGGGGAGAACATTCAGTACTTC.

This chain joins TRBV25-1 and TRBJ1-2; tentative D call: TRBD1 (6 bases). CDR1 MGHDK and CDR2 SYGVNS come from the germline V gene. V was clipped by 2 bases and J by 4 bases, with 14 bases between them. CDR3 length: 15 amino acids. The CDR3 nucleotides are TGTGCCAGCAGTGAAACAGGGATCCGGGTCTATGGCTACACCTTC. This encodes CASSETGIRVYGYTF.

This clone is a singleton in its sample. Other DNA sequences of this sample code for an identical CDR3. V gene TRBV18 combines with J gene TRBJ1-2, with a weak D call TRBD1 (5 bases). Germline V gives CDR1 KGHSH, CDR2 LQKENI. Trimming took 0 bases from V and 2 from J, leaving 7 bases between them. The CDR3 sequence is 14 residues long. The CDR3 region has the DNA TGTGCCAGCTCACCACCGGGGGGAAACTATGGCTACACCTTC. It translates to CASSPPGGNYGYTF.

This clone was seen many times. The J gene is TRBJ2-2, the V gene TRBV5-4; D unresolved. Germline V CDR1 and CDR2: SGHNT, YYREEE (reference sequence). The CDR3 totals 13 residues. Trimming left V 1 base short and J 6 bases short, with 7 bases between. The CDR3 region is CASSLSLAGELFF. CDR3 in DNA: TGTGCCAGCAGCTTGTCCCTAGCCGGGGAGCTGTTTTTT.

The V call is TRBV5-1, the J call TRBJ2-1, with TRBD1 as a possible D gene (6 bases). This CDR3 comprises 13 residues. Per the germline V gene, CDR1 is SGHRS and CDR2 is YFSETQ. Trimming pared 7 bases from V and 5 bases from J, leaving 13 bases between. The CDR3 DNA sequence: TGCGCCAGCCTACAGGGTTCCGACAATGAGCAGTTCTTC. This gives the protein CASLQGSDNEQFF.

The chain uses TRBV9 and TRBJ1-1; no firm D call. Trimming stripped 1 base from V and 1 base from J, with 5 bases between. There are 13 residues in the CDR3. Germline CDR1 reads SGDLS; CDR2 reads YYNGEE. As DNA, the CDR3 is TGTGCCAGCAGCGTACAACAGAACACTGAAGCTTTCTTT. Amino acid sequence: CASSVQQNTEAFF.

This chain links TRBV19 with TRBJ2-7, with TRBD1 matching over 8 bases. The germline V gene has CDR1 LNHDA and CDR2 SQIVND (reference sequence). The CDR3 covers 12 residues. The junction had 4 bases not matched to a gene; V was cut back by 5 bases and J by 7 bases. The CDR3 DNA is TGTGCCAGTAGTTCCCGACAGGGGGAGCAGTACGTC. As protein: CASSSRQGEQYV.

The chain is built from TRBV10-3 and TRBJ2-3, with D maybe TRBD2 (7 bases). Trimming removed 4 bases from V and 4 bases from J, with 24 bases in between. Germline V gives CDR1 ENHRY, CDR2 SYGVKD. The CDR3 runs 18 residues. This CDR3 is CAISGEGGRGSSPDTQYF. The CDR3, as DNA: TGTGCCATCAGTGGGGAGGGGGGCAGAGGCTCGTCTCCAGATACGCAGTATTTT.

The chain couples TRBV3-1 (or the pseudogene TRBV3-2) to TRBJ1-1, with 7 bases aligning to TRBD1. V shed 4 bases and J 0 bases; nucleotides not matched to a gene: 5. There are 15 residues in the CDR3. The germline CDR1 and CDR2 sequences are LGHDT and YNNKEL (reference sequence). The CDR3 DNA reads TGTGCCAGCAGCCTCGGGACAGTATTGAACACTGAAGCTTTCTTT. It specifies CASSLGTVLNTEAFF.

The chain couples TRBV18 to TRBJ1-1; TRBD1 aligns across 7 bases. The CDR3 runs 14 residues. Germline V gene lookup returns CDR1 KGHSH and CDR2 LQKENI. V lost 1 base, J lost 5 bases, and 4 bases stayed unmatched. CDR3 coding DNA: TGTGCCAGCTCACCACAGGGGGCGAGAACTGAAGCTTTCTTT. It encodes CASSPQGARTEAFF.

The chain uses TRBV6-1 and TRBJ1-2; unclear D gene. Germline values: CDR1 MNHNS, CDR2 SASEGT. This CDR3 has 15 residues. Trimming cost V 2 bases and J 3 bases, with 13 bases left between them. For the CDR3, the DNA is TGTGCCAGCAGTGAATATGTCTCCGGGGACTATGGCTACACCTTC. As protein: CASSEYVSGDYGYTF.

This clone was recorded a few times. The chain recombines TRBV7-9 with TRBJ2-2, with TRBD2 identical over 15 bases. CDR1 is SEHNR and CDR2 is FQNEAQ in the germline V gene (reference sequence). The CDR3 spans 16 residues. Losses at the gene ends were 3 bases for V and 5 bases for J; bases not matched to a gene: 1. CDR3 loop: CASSFGLAGGTGELFF. The CDR3 DNA reads TGTGCCAGCAGCTTTGGACTAGCGGGAGGGACCGGGGAGCTGTTTTTT.